The rows below give T cell receptor beta chains drawn from one sample of a study of CD8+ T cells in alopecia areata. TCRdb's copy holds only in-frame clones and misses some; the assay was immunoSEQ multiplex PCR. The table includes about 130,000 clones, approximately 58% detected once. The sample in question was CD4+ T cells sorted from blood, obtained at week 0. The receptors originated from a human donor with alopecia areata. The conserved cysteine and the conserved F or W are not part of the CDR3 here. The size field is filled for only some rows; it gives once, few, many or a size class.

TRBJ2-1	NA	TRBV9	ASSSLAGGSYNEQF
TRBJ2-1	once	TRBV28	ASTRWGGNEQF
TRBJ2-7	NA	TRBV5-4	ASSSTVADEQY
TRBJ2-2	NA	TRBV15	ATSRSHGGELF
TRBJ2-5	NA	TRBV7-2	ASSLVLNQETQY
TRBJ2-1	few	TRBV4-1	ASSQGLEPYNEQF
TRBJ2-1	few	TRBV5-4	ASSFRLAAYNEQF
TRBJ2-2	NA	TRBV7-3	ASSPHGPRTGELF
TRBJ1-1	few	TRBV7-9	ASSPSAMNTEAF
TRBJ2-3	NA	TRBV5-1	ASTRTGATDTQY
TRBJ2-5	NA	TRBV2	ASSEKTSGGLIQETQY
TRBJ2-1	NA	TRBV11-2	ASSLEAGGEGEQF
TRBJ2-1	NA	TRBV7-2	ASSWRGSYNEQF
TRBJ2-3	few	TRBV28	ASSDLAGVNTDTQY
TRBJ1-4	few	TRBV19	AVKDRVDEKLF
TRBJ2-1	NA	TRBV4-2	ASSQATKQGQQF
TRBJ1-6	NA	TRBV2	ASRLDRVNSPLH
TRBJ2-2	NA	TRBV2	ASSETEAGELF
TRBJ1-5	NA	TRBV5-1	ASSLGPFNNQPQH
TRBJ2-7	few	TRBV7-2	ASSLIQGSQGEQY
TRBJ2-6	few	TRBV5-1	ASSSDRVSGANVLT
TRBJ2-3	NA	TRBV12-5	ASGSTDTQY
TRBJ2-3	NA	TRBV27	ASSLRRTSVYTDTQY
TRBJ1-2	NA	TRBV30	AWSHPGQSYGYT
TRBJ1-1	NA	TRBV6-6	ASRRQGENTEAF
TRBJ1-5	NA	TRBV30	AVGNQPQH
TRBJ2-2	NA	TRBV28	ASSLAGQGHTGELF
TRBJ1-4	few	TRBV6-1	ASSEFDRVIGNEKLF
TRBJ2-1	few	TRBV27	ASSLAQGSYNEQF
TRBJ1-2	NA	TRBV20-1	SASDLLGYT
TRBJ2-1	many	TRBV7-9	ASSIYGANNEQF
TRBJ2-3	NA	TRBV5-1	ASSGSLADGTQY
TRBJ1-2	NA	TRBV7-2	ASSLAQGGYGYT
TRBJ2-7	NA	TRBV9	ASSAHNGEQY
TRBJ2-7	NA	TRBV5-1	ASSLGEAPYEQY
TRBJ2-1	few	TRBV7-2	ASSRDRDDEQF
TRBJ1-3	NA	TRBV25-1	ASSEITGATGNTIY
TRBJ1-4	few	TRBV4-1	ASSQEGGREKLF
TRBJ1-2	NA	TRBV29-1	SAGGGTGGSGYGYT
TRBJ2-7	few	TRBV11-1	ASSRDRYEQY
TRBJ1-5	NA	TRBV6-5	ASRRQGNQPQH
TRBJ1-2	NA	TRBV10-3	AISLRTGDGSGYGYT
TRBJ1-2	few	TRBV7-2	ASSSQVSGGYT
TRBJ2-1	NA	TRBV27	ASSLRGSPYNEQF
TRBJ1-5	NA	TRBV10-2	ASSGVAGNQPQH
TRBJ2-3	NA	TRBV4-2	ASSQGLGTSTDTQY
TRBJ1-1	NA	TRBV7-2	ASSSGTLNTEAF
TRBJ2-1	NA	TRBV6-1	ASSVRDRALDEQF
TRBJ1-4	NA	TRBV4-3	ASSQVSGLLF
TRBJ2-3	NA	TRBV4-1	ASSSSPGEDTQY
TRBJ1-2	NA	TRBV4-1	ASSQAGMTRYGYT
TRBJ2-2	NA	TRBV7-2	ASSLDSRLTGELF